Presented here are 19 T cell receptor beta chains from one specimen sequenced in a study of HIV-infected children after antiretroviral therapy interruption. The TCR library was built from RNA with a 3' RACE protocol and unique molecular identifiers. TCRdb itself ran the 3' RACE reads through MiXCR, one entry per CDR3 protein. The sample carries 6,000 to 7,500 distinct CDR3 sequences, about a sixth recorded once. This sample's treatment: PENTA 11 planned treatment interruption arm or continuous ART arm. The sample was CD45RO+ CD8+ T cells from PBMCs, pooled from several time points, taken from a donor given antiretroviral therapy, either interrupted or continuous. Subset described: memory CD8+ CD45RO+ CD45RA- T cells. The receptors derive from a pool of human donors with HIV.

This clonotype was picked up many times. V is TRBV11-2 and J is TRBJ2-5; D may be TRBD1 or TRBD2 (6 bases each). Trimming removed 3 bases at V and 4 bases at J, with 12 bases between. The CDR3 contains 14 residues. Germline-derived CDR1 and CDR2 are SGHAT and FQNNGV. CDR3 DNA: TGTGCCAGCAGCTTTATAAGGGGGGCAGAGACCCAGTACTTC. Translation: CASSFIRGAETQYF.

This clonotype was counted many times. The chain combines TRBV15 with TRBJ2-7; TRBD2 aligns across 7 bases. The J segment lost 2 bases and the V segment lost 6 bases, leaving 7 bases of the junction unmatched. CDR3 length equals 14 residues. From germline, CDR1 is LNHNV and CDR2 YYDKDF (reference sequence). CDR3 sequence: CATSFLAGTYEQYF. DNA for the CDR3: TGTGCCACCAGTTTTTTAGCGGGTACCTACGAGCAGTACTTC.

The CDR3 sequence: CASSLADSTDTQYF. The CDR3 DNA sequence: TGTGCCAGCAGCTTAGCAGACAGCACAGATACGCAGTATTTT. This chain links TRBV7-8 with TRBJ2-3; D ambiguous. The CDR3 runs to 14 residues. In germline, CDR1 is SGHVS, CDR2 FQNEAQ. V lost 0 bases and J lost 0, with 4 bases in between.

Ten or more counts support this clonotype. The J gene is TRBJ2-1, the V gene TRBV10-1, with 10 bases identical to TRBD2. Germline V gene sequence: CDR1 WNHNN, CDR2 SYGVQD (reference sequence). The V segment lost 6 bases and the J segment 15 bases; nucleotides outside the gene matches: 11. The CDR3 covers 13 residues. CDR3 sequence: CASRRSPSGSWFF. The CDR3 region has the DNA TGCGCCAGCAGGAGATCCCCTAGCGGGAGTTGGTTCTTC.

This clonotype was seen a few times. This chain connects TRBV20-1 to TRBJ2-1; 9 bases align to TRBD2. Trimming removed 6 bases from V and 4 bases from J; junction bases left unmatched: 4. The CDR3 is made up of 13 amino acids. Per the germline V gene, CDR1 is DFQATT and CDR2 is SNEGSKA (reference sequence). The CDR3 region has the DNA TGCAGTGCCCGGACTAGCGAGTACAATGAGCAGTTCTTC. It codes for CSARTSEYNEQFF.

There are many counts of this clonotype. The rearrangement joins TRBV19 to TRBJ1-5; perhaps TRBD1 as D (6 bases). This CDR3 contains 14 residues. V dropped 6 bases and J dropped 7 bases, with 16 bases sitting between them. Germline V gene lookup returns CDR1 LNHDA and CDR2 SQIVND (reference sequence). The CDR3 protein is CASSGRGALQPQHF. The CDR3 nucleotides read TGTGCCAGTAGCGGGCGGGGGGCCCTCCAGCCCCAGCATTTT.

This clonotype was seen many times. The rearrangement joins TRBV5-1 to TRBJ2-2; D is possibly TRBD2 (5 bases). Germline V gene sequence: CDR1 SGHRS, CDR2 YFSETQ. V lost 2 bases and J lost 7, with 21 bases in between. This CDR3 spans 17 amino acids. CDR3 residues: CASSFVGMGQRDGELFF. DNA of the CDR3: TGCGCCAGCAGCTTTGTTGGCATGGGTCAGAGGGACGGGGAGCTGTTTTTT.

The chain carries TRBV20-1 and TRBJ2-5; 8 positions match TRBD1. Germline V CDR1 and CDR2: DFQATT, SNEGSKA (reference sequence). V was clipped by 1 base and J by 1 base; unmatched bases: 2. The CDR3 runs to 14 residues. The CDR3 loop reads CSARGDRPQETQYF. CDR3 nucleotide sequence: TGCAGTGCTAGAGGGGACAGGCCCCAAGAGACCCAGTACTTC.

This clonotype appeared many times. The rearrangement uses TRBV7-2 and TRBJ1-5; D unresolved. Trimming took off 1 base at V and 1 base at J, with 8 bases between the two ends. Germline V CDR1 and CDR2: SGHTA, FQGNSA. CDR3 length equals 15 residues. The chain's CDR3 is CASSLGPHSNQPQHF. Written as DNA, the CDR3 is TGTGCCAGCAGCTTAGGGCCCCACAGCAATCAGCCCCAGCATTTT.

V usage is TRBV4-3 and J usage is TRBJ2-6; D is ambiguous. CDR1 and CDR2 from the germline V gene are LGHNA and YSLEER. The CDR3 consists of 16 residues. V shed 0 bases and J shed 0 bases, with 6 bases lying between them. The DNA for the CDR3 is TGCGCCAGCAGCCAAGAATCGGGCTCTGGGGCCAACGTCCTGACTTTC. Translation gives CASSQESGSGANVLTF.

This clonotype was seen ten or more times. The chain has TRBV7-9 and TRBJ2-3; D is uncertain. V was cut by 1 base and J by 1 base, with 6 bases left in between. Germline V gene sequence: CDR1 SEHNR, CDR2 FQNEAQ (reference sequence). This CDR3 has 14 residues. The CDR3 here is CASSLVRGTDTQYF. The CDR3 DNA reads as TGTGCCAGCAGCTTAGTAAGGGGCACAGATACGCAGTATTTT.

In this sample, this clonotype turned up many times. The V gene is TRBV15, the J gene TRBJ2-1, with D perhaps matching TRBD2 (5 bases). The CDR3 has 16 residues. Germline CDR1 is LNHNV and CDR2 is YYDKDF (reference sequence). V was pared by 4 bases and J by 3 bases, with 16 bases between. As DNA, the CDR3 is TGTGCCACCAGCAAAATGATGGGCGGGCTCTACAATGAGCAGTTCTTC. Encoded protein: CATSKMMGGLYNEQFF.

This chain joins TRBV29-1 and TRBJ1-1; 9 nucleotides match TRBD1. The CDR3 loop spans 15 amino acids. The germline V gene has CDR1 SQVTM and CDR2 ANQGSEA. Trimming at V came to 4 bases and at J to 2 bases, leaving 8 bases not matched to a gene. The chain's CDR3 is CSVVPGQGRNTEAFF. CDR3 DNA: TGCAGCGTTGTCCCGGGACAGGGTAGAAACACTGAAGCTTTCTTT.

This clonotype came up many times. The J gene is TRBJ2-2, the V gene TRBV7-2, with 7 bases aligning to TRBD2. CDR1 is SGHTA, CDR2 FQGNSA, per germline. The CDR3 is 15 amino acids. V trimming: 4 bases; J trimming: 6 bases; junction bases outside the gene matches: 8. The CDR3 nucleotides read TGTGCCAGCAGCTCACGGTGGGGGGGTTCCGGGGAGCTGTTTTTT. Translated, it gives CASSSRWGGSGELFF. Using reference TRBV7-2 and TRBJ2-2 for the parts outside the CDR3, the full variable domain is GAGVSQSPSNKVTEKGKDVELRCDPISGHTALYWYRQSLGQGLEFLIYFQGNSAPDKSGLPSDRFSAERTGGSVSTLTIQRTQQEDSAVYLCASSSRWGGSGELFFGEGSRLTVL.

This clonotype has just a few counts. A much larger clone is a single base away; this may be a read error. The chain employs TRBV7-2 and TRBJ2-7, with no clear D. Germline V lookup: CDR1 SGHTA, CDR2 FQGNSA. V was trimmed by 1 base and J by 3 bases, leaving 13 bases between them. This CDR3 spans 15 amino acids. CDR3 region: CASSLVPRHGYEQYF. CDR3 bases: TGTGCCAGCAGCTTAGTGCCCAGACATGGCTACGAGCAGTACTTC.

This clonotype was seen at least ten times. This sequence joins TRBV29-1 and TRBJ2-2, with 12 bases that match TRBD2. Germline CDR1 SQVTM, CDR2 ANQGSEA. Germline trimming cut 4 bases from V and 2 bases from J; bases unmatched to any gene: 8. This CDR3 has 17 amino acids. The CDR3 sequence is CSVGGLAGGPNTGELFF. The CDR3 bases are TGCAGCGTTGGTGGGCTAGCGGGAGGGCCTAACACCGGGGAGCTGTTTTTT.

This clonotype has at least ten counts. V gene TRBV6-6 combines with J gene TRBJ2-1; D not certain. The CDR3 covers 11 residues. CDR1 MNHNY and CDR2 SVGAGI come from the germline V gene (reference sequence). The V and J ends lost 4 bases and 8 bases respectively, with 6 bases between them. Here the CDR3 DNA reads TGTGCCAGCAGTTTCGGCCATGAGCAGTTCTTC. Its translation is CASSFGHEQFF.

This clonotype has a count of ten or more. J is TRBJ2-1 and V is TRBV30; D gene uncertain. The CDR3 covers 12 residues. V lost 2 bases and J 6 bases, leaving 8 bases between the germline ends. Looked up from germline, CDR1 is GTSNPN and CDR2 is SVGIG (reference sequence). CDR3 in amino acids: CAWSSGINEQFF. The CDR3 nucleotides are TGTGCCTGGAGTAGTGGAATCAATGAGCAGTTCTTC.

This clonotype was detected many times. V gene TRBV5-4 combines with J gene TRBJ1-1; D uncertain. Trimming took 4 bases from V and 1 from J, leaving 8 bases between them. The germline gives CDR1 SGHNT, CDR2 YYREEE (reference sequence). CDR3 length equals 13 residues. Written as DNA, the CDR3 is TGTGCCAGCAGCCCGGAGCCGAACACTGAAGCTTTCTTT. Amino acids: CASSPEPNTEAFF.